Listed below are T cell receptor beta chains from one sample, sequenced in a study of identical twins. TCRdb re-called the 5' RACE reads through MiXCR, storing one row per CDR3 protein. The table lists about 570,000 distinct CDR3 sequences, approximately 9.6% of them singletons, with roughly 3% in the top ten. The data were also submitted as part of a second study, on yellow fever vaccine responses in identical twins.

Sequencing was carried out using PBMCs. These receptors were collected from a woman younger than 30 in good health. Both conserved end residues are part of each CDR3. Each record gives: clone size, V gene, J gene, D gene, CDR3 protein, CDR3 DNA. A D gene is named only where the DNA matches it firmly. Size is omitted from some rows. Given values are once, few, many or a class for expanded clones.

size: many; V: TRBV20-1; J: TRBJ2-5; D: .; CDR3: CSARDRLKGGLQETQYF; DNA: TGCAGTGCTAGAGATCGTCTCAAGGGGGGACTACAAGAGACCCAGTACTTC
size: many; V: TRBV28; J: TRBJ2-1; D: .; CDR3: CASSLGDNSYNEQFF; DNA: TGTGCCAGCAGTTTAGGGGACAACTCCTACAATGAGCAGTTCTTC
size: many; V: TRBV12-3/TRBV12-4; J: TRBJ2-7; D: .; CDR3: CASSRSQGLAYEQYF; DNA: TGTGCCAGCAGCCGATCTCAGGGCCTAGCCTACGAGCAGTACTTC
size: once; V: TRBV11-3; J: TRBJ2-5; D: TRBD1; CDR3: CASSYRGGGTQYF; DNA: TGTGCCAGCAGTTACAGGGGCGGAGGGACCCAGTACTTC
size: few; V: TRBV7-2; J: TRBJ2-3; D: TRBD2; CDR3: CASSLKSAGPPTDTQYF; DNA: TGTGCCAGCAGCCTAAAGTCAGCGGGGCCCCCCACAGATACGCAGTATTTT
size: many; V: TRBV7-8; J: TRBJ2-7; D: .; CDR3: CASSPAPYEQYF; DNA: TGTGCCAGCAGCCCGGCCCCCTACGAGCAGTACTTC
size: .; V: TRBV7-8; J: TRBJ1-5; D: .; CDR3: CASSLGRVKPQPQHF; DNA: TGTGCCAGCAGCTTAGGGCGCGTAAAACCTCAGCCCCAGCATTTT
size: .; V: TRBV6-1; J: TRBJ2-3; D: .; CDR3: CASSRTVDGDTQYF; DNA: TGTGCCAGCAGTCGAACAGTGGATGGGGATACGCAGTATTTT
size: few; V: TRBV7-2; J: TRBJ2-5; D: TRBD2; CDR3: CASSLDGGRIQETQYF; DNA: TGTGCCAGCAGCTTAGATGGCGGGAGGATCCAAGAGACCCAGTACTTC
size: many; V: TRBV5-5; J: TRBJ1-4; D: TRBD1; CDR3: CASSRQGTGATNEKLFF; DNA: TGTGCCAGCAGCCGACAGGGGACGGGAGCAACTAATGAAAAACTGTTTTTT
size: many; V: TRBV2; J: TRBJ1-6; D: .; CDR3: CASSVREDSPLHF; DNA: TGTGCCAGCAGTGTAAGGGAGGATTCACCCCTCCACTTT
size: many; V: TRBV4-3; J: TRBJ2-5; D: TRBD2; CDR3: CASSQLRTSGGETQYF; DNA: TGCGCCAGCAGTCAACTACGGACTAGCGGGGGGGAGACCCAGTACTTC
size: many; V: TRBV7-9; J: TRBJ2-1; D: .; CDR3: CASSLGAGIEQFF; DNA: TGTGCCAGCAGCTTAGGAGCAGGGATTGAGCAGTTCTTC
size: .; V: TRBV7-6; J: TRBJ2-1; D: TRBD2; CDR3: CASSLVALAGLGSSYNEQFF; DNA: TGTGCCAGCAGCTTAGTAGCACTAGCGGGACTTGGGAGCTCCTACAATGAGCAGTTCTTC
size: .; V: TRBV7-8; J: TRBJ2-2; D: .; CDR3: CASSQSRELFF; DNA: TGTGCCAGCAGCCAAAGTCGGGAGCTGTTTTTT
size: many; V: TRBV29-1; J: TRBJ2-7; D: TRBD2; CDR3: CSAGTSGSYEQYF; DNA: TGCAGCGCCGGGACTAGCGGATCCTACGAGCAGTACTTC
size: few; V: TRBV7-8; J: TRBJ1-4; D: TRBD1; CDR3: CASSLAYRDRDEKLFF; DNA: TGTGCCAGCAGCTTAGCTTACCGGGACAGGGACGAAAAACTGTTTTTT
size: once; V: TRBV10-1; J: TRBJ2-1; D: .; CDR3: CASSGPSGMSSYNEQFF; DNA: TGCGCCAGCAGTGGACCAAGCGGTATGAGCTCCTACAATGAGCAGTTCTTC
size: few; V: TRBV7-8; J: TRBJ2-3; D: .; CDR3: CASSKSGSYTNTQYF; DNA: TGTGCCAGCAGCAAGAGCGGAAGCTACACGAATACGCAGTATTTT
size: .; V: TRBV6-5; J: TRBJ2-5; D: TRBD2; CDR3: CASSLVMTSGSGETQYF; DNA: TGTGCCAGCAGTTTAGTAATGACTAGCGGGAGTGGGGAGACCCAGTACTTC
size: few; V: TRBV29-1; J: TRBJ1-1; D: TRBD1; CDR3: CSFRQGRNTEAFF; DNA: TGCAGCTTCCGACAGGGAAGGAACACTGAAGCTTTCTTT
size: .; V: TRBV11-1; J: TRBJ1-1; D: TRBD1; CDR3: CASRPGPGTGMGYTEAFF; DNA: TGTGCCAGCAGACCAGGGCCCGGGACAGGGATGGGGTACACTGAAGCTTTCTTT
size: .; V: TRBV13; J: TRBJ2-3; D: TRBD1; CDR3: CASRTTGGAVDTQYF; DNA: TGTGCCAGCAGGACGACAGGGGGCGCCGTGGATACGCAGTATTTT
size: many; V: TRBV5-1; J: TRBJ2-1; D: .; CDR3: CASSRLASDLGNNEQFF; DNA: TGCGCCAGCAGTCGTTTGGCTAGTGATCTGGGAAACAATGAGCAGTTCTTC
size: few; V: TRBV9; J: TRBJ2-5; D: .; CDR3: CASSGSAVYQETQYF; DNA: TGTGCCAGCAGCGGTTCCGCGGTGTACCAAGAGACCCAGTACTTC
size: .; V: TRBV12-3/TRBV12-4; J: TRBJ2-7; D: .; CDR3: CASTPSGGGREQYF; DNA: TGTGCCAGCACTCCTAGCGGCGGGGGCCGGGAGCAGTACTTC
size: few; V: TRBV7-9; J: TRBJ2-1; D: .; CDR3: CASSFRDSSNDRQFF; DNA: TGTGCCAGCAGCTTCCGGGACTCCTCAAATGATCGGCAGTTCTTC
size: few; V: TRBV28; J: TRBJ1-1; D: .; CDR3: CASSSTDKGNTEAFF; DNA: TGTGCCAGCAGTTCTACGGACAAGGGAAACACTGAAGCTTTCTTT
size: .; V: TRBV19; J: TRBJ2-6; D: .; CDR3: CASSILQGAGANVLTF; DNA: TGTGCCAGTAGTATCCTCCAGGGCGCCGGGGCCAACGTCCTGACTTTC
size: .; V: TRBV27; J: TRBJ2-3; D: .; CDR3: CASTLRGGSRDTQYF; DNA: TGTGCCAGCACCCTCCGTGGGGGGTCGAGGGATACGCAGTATTTT
size: many; V: TRBV20-1; J: TRBJ2-7; D: .; CDR3: CSASRGANEQYF; DNA: TGCAGTGCTAGTAGAGGGGCGAACGAGCAGTACTTC
size: .; V: TRBV27; J: TRBJ2-5; D: TRBD1; CDR3: CASSLYPQGVEETQYF; DNA: TGTGCCAGCAGTTTATACCCACAGGGGGTCGAGGAGACCCAGTACTTC
size: many; V: TRBV4-1; J: TRBJ2-1; D: TRBD2; CDR3: CASSPSGRASNKRDEQFF; DNA: TGCGCCAGCAGTCCCAGCGGGAGGGCCTCCAATAAGAGGGATGAGCAGTTCTTC
size: many; V: TRBV7-9; J: TRBJ2-1; D: TRBD1; CDR3: CASSLDRADF; DNA: TGTGCCAGCAGCTTGGACAGGGCTGACTTC
size: .; V: TRBV30; J: TRBJ2-7; D: .; CDR3: CAWSEKTGIYEQYF; DNA: TGTGCCTGGAGTGAAAAAACAGGGATCTACGAGCAGTACTTC
size: many; V: TRBV24-1; J: TRBJ1-3; D: .; CDR3: CATSDPLGGNTIYF; DNA: TGTGCCACCAGTGATCCGCTGGGGGGAAACACCATATATTTT
size: many; V: TRBV20-1; J: TRBJ2-2; D: .; CDR3: CSAERQDTGELFF; DNA: TGCAGTGCGGAGCGCCAGGACACCGGGGAGCTGTTTTTT
size: few; V: TRBV2; J: TRBJ2-1; D: TRBD2; CDR3: CASSQRGGGEQFF; DNA: TGTGCCAGCAGTCAAAGGGGCGGGGGTGAGCAGTTCTTC
size: many; V: TRBV4-2; J: TRBJ1-1; D: TRBD1; CDR3: CASSRLGQGNNTEAFF; DNA: TGTGCCAGCAGCCGATTGGGACAGGGGAACAACACTGAAGCTTTCTTT
size: few; V: TRBV12-3/TRBV12-4; J: TRBJ2-1; D: .; CDR3: CASSSSSAASYNEQFF; DNA: TGTGCCAGCAGTTCCTCTTCAGCGGCCTCCTACAATGAGCAGTTCTTC
size: .; V: TRBV29-1; J: TRBJ2-3; D: .; CDR3: CSVEGGQGSDTQYF; DNA: TGCAGCGTTGAGGGGGGTCAGGGATCGGATACGCAGTATTTT
size: few; V: TRBV28; J: TRBJ1-2; D: .; CDR3: CASSPLARWGYTF; DNA: TGTGCCAGCAGTCCTCTTGCCCGTTGGGGCTACACCTTC
size: few; V: TRBV4-3; J: TRBJ2-7; D: TRBD2; CDR3: CASSQEPLAGGYEQYF; DNA: TGCGCCAGCAGCCAAGAACCGCTAGCGGGAGGCTACGAGCAGTACTTC
size: .; V: TRBV27; J: TRBJ1-1; D: .; CDR3: CASSLFGGPTEAFF; DNA: TGTGCCAGCAGTTTATTTGGGGGGCCCACTGAAGCTTTCTTT
size: many; V: TRBV12-3/TRBV12-4; J: TRBJ2-3; D: .; CDR3: CASSLLTDTQYF; DNA: TGTGCCAGCAGTTTGCTCACAGATACGCAGTATTTT
size: .; V: TRBV5-1; J: TRBJ2-7; D: TRBD2; CDR3: CASSLRAGGQEQYF; DNA: TGCGCCAGCAGCTTGAGGGCGGGGGGGCAAGAGCAGTACTTC
size: .; V: TRBV7-9; J: TRBJ2-1; D: .; CDR3: CASSSTGTTYNEQFF; DNA: TGTGCCAGCAGCTCGACAGGGACTACCTACAATGAGCAGTTCTTC
size: many; V: TRBV20-1; J: TRBJ2-7; D: TRBD2; CDR3: CSALMSGGVYEQYF; DNA: TGCAGTGCCCTCATGAGCGGGGGGGTCTACGAGCAGTACTTC
size: many; V: TRBV24-1; J: TRBJ2-2; D: .; CDR3: CATRRGAGELFF; DNA: TGTGCCACTCGGAGGGGGGCCGGGGAGCTGTTTTTT